The 10 T cell receptor beta chains presented below share a single source sample, sequenced in a study of CD8 T cells in Susac syndrome. RNA, at about 0.45 to 1 ug, was reverse transcribed with random hexamers. Each CDR3 protein is one row after TCRdb ran MiXCR on the immunoSEQ multiplex PCR reads. This sample has under 350,000 distinct CDR3 sequences; roughly nine tenths occur once, and the top ten carry 0.065%. Sequenced input: CD4+ T cells from PBMCs. Every receptor here comes from a human donor with multiple sclerosis.

In regard to this clonotype: One end of the junction varies from germline; a read error may be responsible. V usage is TRBV7-7 and J usage is TRBJ2-5; tentatively, D is TRBD1 (5 bases). There are 14 residues in the CDR3. Germline-derived CDR1 and CDR2 are SSHAT and FNYEAQ (reference sequence). The CDR3: CASSLRAGMETQYF. CDR3 in DNA: TGTGCTAGCAGCTTAAGGGCAGGGATGGAGACCCAGTACTTC.

This rearrangement joins TRBV20-1 to TRBJ1-2, with D maybe TRBD1 (5 bases). Per the germline V gene, CDR1 is DFQATT and CDR2 is SNEGSKA (reference sequence). Trimming took 2 bases from V and 0 from J, leaving 10 bases between them. The CDR3 is made up of 14 amino acids. CDR3 sequence (DNA): TGCAGTGCTAGATCAGGGATATCTAACTATGGCTACACCTTC. This translates into CSARSGISNYGYTF.

The chain carries TRBV18 and TRBJ2-4; 16 nucleotides align to TRBD2. The CDR3 length is 19 residues. J was trimmed by 5 bases and V by 8 bases; bases with no gene match: 15. Germline CDR1 KGHSH, CDR2 LQKENI. The CDR3 nucleotides read TGTGCCAGCCAATCCAATCCACCGGGACTAGCGGGAGGGGAAAACATTCAGTACTTC. Residues: CASQSNPPGLAGGENIQYF. The variable domain in full, completed from reference TRBV18 and TRBJ2-4, reads NAGVMQNPRHLVRRRGQEARLRCSPMKGHSHVYWYRQLPEEGLKFMVYLQKENIIDESGMPKERFSAEFPKEGPSILRIQQVVRGDSAAYFCASQSNPPGLAGGENIQYFGAGTRLSVL.

The V and J genes are TRBV2 and TRBJ2-4; D is unclear. Germline V gene data show CDR1 as SNHLY and CDR2 as FYNNEI. The V end was cut by 4 bases, the J end by 7 bases, with 20 bases between. CDR3 length equals 16 residues. CDR3 nucleotides: TGTGCCAGCAGTGCGGTGAGATCGCCCATTTTGAACATTCAGTACTTC. Translation gives CASSAVRSPILNIQYF. The complete variable domain, with remaining parts taken from reference TRBV2 and TRBJ2-4, reads EPEVTQTPSHQVTQMGQEVILRCVPISNHLYFYWYRQILGQKVEFLVSFYNNEISEKSEIFDDQFSVERPDGSNFTLKIRSTKLEDSAMYFCASSAVRSPILNIQYFGAGTRLSVL.

The chain carries TRBV5-4 and TRBJ2-3, with D perhaps matching TRBD2 (6 bases). Germline CDR1 reads SGHNT; CDR2 reads YYREEE (reference sequence). Trimming took 3 bases from V and 0 from J, leaving 14 bases between them. The CDR3 is made up of 16 amino acids. The CDR3 DNA reads TGTGCCAGCAGCTCACGCGGGACTCGAAGCACAGATACGCAGTATTTT. Amino acid sequence: CASSSRGTRSTDTQYF.

The rearrangement joins TRBV30 to TRBJ2-1; D not certain. Trimming stripped 5 bases from V and 5 bases from J, with 19 bases between. The germline CDR1 and CDR2 sequences are GTSNPN and SVGIG (reference sequence). This CDR3 spans 15 amino acids. The CDR3 region is CAWGRAKRANNEQFF. The CDR3, as DNA: TGTGCCTGGGGCCGAGCCAAGCGAGCCAACAATGAGCAGTTCTTC.

CDR3 coding DNA: TGTGCCAGCAGTGATGAGGCGAATGGCTACACCTTC. This sequence encodes CASSDEANGYTF. The chain is built from TRBV2 and TRBJ1-2; D is ambiguous. This CDR3 has 12 residues. Trimming took 3 bases from V and 6 from J, leaving 8 bases between them. Germline V CDR1 and CDR2: SNHLY, FYNNEI.

This clonotype turned up a few times. An end of the junction differs from the germline gene, which may be a read error. The V and J genes are TRBV7-9 and TRBJ1-1; D not resolved. This CDR3 has 13 amino acids. The germline V gene has CDR1 SEHNR and CDR2 FQNEAQ (reference sequence). Here the CDR3 reads CASSLAGRTEAFF. The CDR3 bases are TGTGCCAGCAGTTTAGCCGGGCGCACTGAAGCTTTCTTT.

The J gene is TRBJ1-6, the V gene TRBV14, with TRBD1 as a possible D gene (5 bases). V was pared by 8 bases and J by 10 bases, with 15 bases between. CDR1 is SGHDN, CDR2 FVKESK, per germline. The CDR3 runs 13 residues. The CDR3 nucleotides are TGTGCCAGCTCCTCCCTGGGGACCTCACCCCTCCACTTT. Translation: CASSSLGTSPLHF.

The V gene is TRBV11-2, the J gene TRBJ1-2; the D gene is possibly TRBD1 (5 bases). The germline V and J ends were trimmed by 5 bases and 8 bases, with 24 bases remaining between them. Germline values: CDR1 SGHAT, CDR2 FQNNGV. This CDR3 spans 16 amino acids. The CDR3: CASSRQGVPFSWGYTF. Here the CDR3 DNA reads TGTGCCAGCAGCCGCCAGGGAGTCCCCTTCTCTTGGGGCTACACCTTC.